Each of the 22 T cell receptor beta chains below was sequenced from the same sample in a study of blood T cell repertoires in COVID-19. The data were produced by immunoSEQ multiplex PCR, yet TCRdb's version contains in-frame clones alone and is incomplete. The sample contains tens of thousands of clones, 85% of which appear only once. Material: peripheral blood. The source is a human donor in a cohort sampled during active COVID-19.

The chain has TRBV5-1 and TRBJ1-1, with a weak D call TRBD1 (5 bases). Per the germline V gene, CDR1 is SGHRS and CDR2 is YFSETQ. Trimming removed 4 bases from V and 5 bases from J, with 18 bases in between. The CDR3 is made up of 15 amino acids. DNA for the CDR3: TGCGCCAGCAGCATGGGGCCTCTGGGGGGTACTGAAGCTTTCTTT. The encoded protein is CASSMGPLGGTEAFF.

CDR3 in DNA: TGCGCCAGCAGACCCGGACAGGGCGAGAGAAACACCATATATTTT. Translated, it gives CASRPGQGERNTIYF. The chain combines TRBV5-1 with TRBJ1-3; 8 bases agree with TRBD1. CDR3 length equals 15 residues. After removal of 5 bases from V and 5 bases from J, the junction contained 9 bases not matched to a gene. The germline V gene has CDR1 SGHRS and CDR2 YFSETQ.

This clone was seen once. This sequence joins TRBV24-1 and TRBJ2-5; 9 positions match TRBD1. The CDR3 loop spans 16 amino acids. Germline loops: CDR1 KGHDR, CDR2 SFDVKD. The V segment lost 2 bases and the J segment 5 bases; nucleotides outside the gene matches: 8. Here the CDR3 DNA reads TGTGCCACCAGTGATTCCGGGACAGGGTCCCGGGAGACCCAGTACTTC. This sequence encodes CATSDSGTGSRETQYF.

The chain is built from TRBV18 and TRBJ2-2, with D perhaps matching TRBD2 (5 bases). Germline CDR1 reads KGHSH; CDR2 reads LQKENI. The CDR3 length is 17 residues. V lost 0 bases and J 4 bases, leaving 15 bases between the germline ends. The CDR3 sequence is CASSPPPASLGTGELFF. The CDR3 DNA reads TGTGCCAGCTCACCACCGCCAGCTAGCCTTGGCACCGGGGAGCTGTTTTTT.

The chain combines TRBV6-5 with TRBJ2-1, with 16 bases matching TRBD2. The CDR3 is 15 residues long. With V trimmed by 8 bases and J by 10 bases, 8 bases remained unmatched. CDR1 is MNHEY and CDR2 is SVGAGI in the germline V gene. In DNA, the CDR3 is TGTGCCAGCGGAAACCCGGGACTAGCGGGAGGGGAGCAGTTCTTC. It encodes CASGNPGLAGGEQFF.

The rearrangement links TRBV11-2 to TRBJ2-7; possible D gene TRBD1, 6 bases. The V end was cut by 1 base, the J end by 2 bases, with 12 bases between. This CDR3 region has 15 residues. Germline V gene sequence: CDR1 SGHAT, CDR2 FQNNGV. CDR3 DNA: TGTGCCAGCAGCTTAGCCCCGACAGGCACCTACGAGCAGTACTTC. This codes for CASSLAPTGTYEQYF.

The chain has TRBV2 and TRBJ1-5; tentative D call: TRBD1 (5 bases). The CDR3 has 15 residues. V lost 6 bases, J lost 4 bases, and 16 bases lay in between. Germline V gene lookup returns CDR1 SNHLY and CDR2 FYNNEI. The CDR3 loop is CASSLPSSGNQPQHF. CDR3 coding DNA: TGTGCCAGCAGCCTCCCCTCCTCAGGGAATCAGCCCCAGCATTTT.

The chain has TRBV5-1 and TRBJ2-1; 7 bases map to TRBD2. The germline V gene encodes CDR1 SGHRS and CDR2 YFSETQ. There are 15 residues in the CDR3. V trimming: 5 bases; J trimming: 4 bases; junction bases outside the gene matches: 9. CDR3 in DNA: TGCGCCAGCAGGATCTTGGGGGAGGGTTACAATGAGCAGTTCTTC. As protein: CASRILGEGYNEQFF. The full variable domain, its missing parts supplied by reference TRBV5-1 and TRBJ2-1, is KAGVTQTPRYLIKTRGQQVTLSCSPISGHRSVSWYQQTPGQGLQFLFEYFSETQRNKGNFPGRFSGRQFSNSRSEMNVSTLELGDSALYLCASRILGEGYNEQFFGPGTRLTVL.

The chain is built from TRBV5-1 and TRBJ2-6; D is perhaps TRBD1 (7 bases). V gave up 7 bases and J gave up 0 bases, with 11 bases separating them. The CDR3 has 15 amino acids. Germline V CDR1 and CDR2: SGHRS, YFSETQ. CDR3 sequence: CASSQGGSGANVLTF. The CDR3 coding sequence is TGCGCCAGCTCCCAGGGGGGCTCTGGGGCCAACGTCCTGACTTTC.

This clone was counted a single time. CDR3 sequence: CSVEVGGYEQYF. CDR3 DNA: TGCAGCGTTGAAGTAGGCGGGTACGAGCAGTACTTC. The chain has TRBV29-1 and TRBJ2-7, with a weak D call TRBD2 (5 bases). Germline V lookup: CDR1 SQVTM, CDR2 ANQGSEA. The CDR3 loop spans 12 amino acids. Trimming cost V 1 base and J 4 bases, with 8 bases left between them.

This clone came up a few times. The CDR3 DNA sequence: TGTGCCAGCACGGGTGCCTTTACCTACGAGCAGTACTTC. Protein sequence: CASTGAFTYEQYF. The genes are TRBV28 and TRBJ2-7; D gene ambiguous. The CDR3 spans 13 residues. Trimming removed 7 bases from V and 2 bases from J, with 12 bases in between. Germline V gives CDR1 MDHEN, CDR2 SYDVKM.

A few counts support this clone. V and J are TRBV15 and TRBJ2-3; 11 bases align to TRBD1. The CDR3 is made up of 15 amino acids. The germline V gene has CDR1 LNHNV and CDR2 YYDKDF (reference sequence). Trimming at V came to 0 bases and at J to 7 bases, leaving 3 bases not matched to a gene. The CDR3 sequence is CATSREGTGGNTQYF. For the CDR3, the DNA is TGTGCCACCAGCAGAGAAGGGACAGGGGGAAATACGCAGTATTTT.

This chain uses TRBV12-5 with TRBJ2-3; D possibly corresponds to TRBD2 (5 bases). CDR3 size: 17 residues. Germline lookup yields CDR1 LGHNT and CDR2 FRNRAP. V lost 0 bases and J 1 base, leaving 14 bases between the germline ends. The CDR3 sequence is CASGLVIDSGGTDTQYF. As DNA, the CDR3 is TGTGCTAGTGGTTTGGTAATAGACTCCGGGGGCACAGATACGCAGTATTTT.

The CDR3 bases are TGCGCCAGCAGCTTGGGGGCGGGGAGGAGTATCACTGAAGCTTTCTTT. This translates into CASSLGAGRSITEAFF. The chain joins TRBV5-1 to TRBJ1-1; no firm D call. This CDR3 contains 16 residues. V lost 0 bases, J lost 4 bases, and 16 bases lay in between. The V gene's germline CDR1 is SGHRS and CDR2 YFSETQ.

This chain connects TRBV5-1 to TRBJ1-1; possible D gene TRBD1, 6 bases. V lost 4 bases, J lost 11 bases, and 18 bases lay in between. Looked up from germline, CDR1 is SGHRS and CDR2 is YFSETQ. This CDR3 comprises 13 residues. The DNA of the CDR3 is TGCGCCAGCAGCCCCGACGAGTTGGGGGCCGCTTTCTTT. The encoded protein is CASSPDELGAAFF.

The rearrangement uses TRBV7-2 and TRBJ1-5; 7 bases map to TRBD1. The CDR3 totals 14 residues. The V segment lost 5 bases and the J segment 4 bases; nucleotides outside the gene matches: 5. Per germline, CDR1 SGHTA and CDR2 FQGNSA. The CDR3 nucleotides are TGTGCCAGCAGCAATCACAGGGGAAATCAGCCCCAGCATTTT. Translation: CASSNHRGNQPQHF.

This chain connects TRBV19 to TRBJ2-5, with D perhaps TRBD1 (6 bases). Trimming took off 10 bases at V and 4 bases at J, with 13 bases between the two ends. Germline loops: CDR1 LNHDA, CDR2 SQIVND (reference sequence). The CDR3 contains 12 residues. CDR3 sequence reads: CATKGVGETQYF. The CDR3 DNA is TGTGCCACCAAGGGGGTGGGAGAGACCCAGTACTTC.

The chain joins TRBV18 to TRBJ1-3, with D unclear. Germline values: CDR1 KGHSH, CDR2 LQKENI. Trimming left V 2 bases short and J 8 bases short, with 10 bases between. The CDR3 loop spans 13 amino acids. Written as DNA, the CDR3 is TGTGCCAGCTCACCATCAAGAACTGACACCATATATTTT. Amino acid sequence: CASSPSRTDTIYF.

The chain links TRBV12-5 to TRBJ2-1; 11 positions match TRBD2. The CDR3 consists of 19 residues. Germline V gives CDR1 LGHNT, CDR2 FRNRAP. V was clipped by 8 bases and J by 4 bases; unmatched bases: 19. The CDR3 sequence: CASRGGMASGRSHYNEQFF. DNA of the CDR3: TGTGCTAGTCGTGGGGGGATGGCTAGCGGGAGGTCTCATTACAATGAGCAGTTCTTC.

This chain links TRBV6-5 with TRBJ2-5, with 10 bases that match TRBD1. Germline trimming cut 5 bases from V and 4 bases from J; bases unmatched to any gene: 1. The CDR3 totals 13 residues. Germline lookup yields CDR1 MNHEY and CDR2 SVGAGI. In DNA form, the CDR3 reads TGTGCCAGCAGTCGGACAGGGGGAGAGACCCAGTACTTC. Its protein product is CASSRTGGETQYF.

This clone was detected only a few times. J is TRBJ2-3 and V is TRBV5-1; no clear D. V shed 0 bases and J shed 4 bases, with 9 bases lying between them. Per germline, CDR1 SGHRS and CDR2 YFSETQ. The CDR3 is 14 residues long. CDR3 coding DNA: TGCGCCAGCAGCTTGGTTAGCATCGCAGATACGCAGTATTTT. Translation: CASSLVSIADTQYF.

This chain links TRBV18 with TRBJ1-3; unclear D gene. Germline assignment: CDR1 KGHSH and CDR2 LQKENI. This CDR3 comprises 13 residues. Trimming stripped 11 bases from V and 0 bases from J, with 11 bases between. Written as DNA, the CDR3 is TGTGCCTCTCGACCGGGCTCTGGAAACACCATATATTTT. As protein: CASRPGSGNTIYF.